A selection of T cell receptor beta chains follows, all from one sample in a study of blood T cell repertoires in COVID-19. Clones were read by immunoSEQ multiplex PCR, and TCRdb kept only the in-frame ones, dropping some. The data show 140,000 to 150,000 clones, 85% to 90% seen once. Material: peripheral blood. The receptors shown here come from a man older than 75 with acute or convalescent COVID-19. The CDR3 runs from the conserved cysteine through the conserved F or W. A D gene is named only where the DNA matches it firmly. Expanded clones are given a class, and other clones once, few, many or no size at all.

j_call,v_call,clone_size,d_call,cdr3_aa,cdr3_nt
TRBJ2-3,TRBV4-2,.,.,CASSQATRGSTDTQYF,TGTGCCAGCAGCCAAGCAACGCGGGGTAGCACAGATACGCAGTATTTT
TRBJ1-3,TRBV2,.,TRBD1,CASQDRASGNTIYF,TGTGCCAGCCAGGACAGGGCTTCTGGAAACACCATATATTTT
TRBJ2-7,TRBV6-5,few,TRBD2,CASTPGGGPREQYF,TGTGCCAGCACCCCGGGGGGAGGGCCTAGAGAGCAGTACTTC
TRBJ1-2,TRBV13,few,.,CASSVQFNYGYTF,TGTGCCAGCTCTGTTCAGTTCAACTATGGCTACACCTTC
TRBJ1-2,TRBV28,.,.,CASSNGTPSRF,TGTGCCAGCAGTAATGGGACACCTAGTCGCTTC
TRBJ2-1,TRBV28,.,TRBD1,CASSLLRTGTHNEQFF,TGTGCCAGCAGTTTACTCAGGACAGGGACGCACAATGAGCAGTTCTTC
TRBJ1-5,TRBV3-1/TRBV3-2,.,.,CASSQAGALQPQHF,TGTGCCAGCAGCCAAGCAGGGGCTCTTCAGCCCCAGCATTTT
TRBJ1-4,TRBV7-9,.,TRBD1,CASSFGQGLPTNEKLFF,TGTGCCAGCAGCTTTGGACAGGGACTTCCAACTAATGAAAAACTGTTTTTT
TRBJ2-2,TRBV6-5,.,.,CASSPGPEGTGELFF,TGTGCCAGCAGCCCCGGGCCTGAGGGCACCGGGGAGCTGTTTTTT
TRBJ2-5,TRBV18,.,.,CASSPAQRGETQYF,TGTGCCAGCTCACCAGCTCAAAGAGGGGAGACCCAGTACTTC
TRBJ1-5,TRBV19,.,.,CASSIAGGGNQPQHF,TGTGCCAGTAGTATAGCCGGGGGTGGCAATCAGCCCCAGCATTTT
TRBJ1-2,TRBV5-6,.,TRBD1,CASSFDRGSGGYTF,TGTGCCAGCAGCTTCGACAGGGGGTCGGGTGGCTACACCTTC